Listed below are T cell receptor beta chains from one sample, sequenced in a study of blood T cell repertoires in COVID-19. Libraries were prepared by immunoSEQ multiplex PCR; TCRdb keeps only in-frame clonotypes and omits some of them. This sample carries over 95,000 clones, about four fifths of them seen once, and the ten largest clones take 10%. The specimen was peripheral blood. The receptor set was obtained from a human donor in a cohort sampled during active COVID-19. Each CDR3 is given with its conserved first and last residue. The order of the fields is V gene, CDR3 length, D gene, J gene, clone size, CDR3 protein, CDR3 DNA. A D gene is named only where the DNA matches it firmly. A clone size is listed for some rows: how often the clone was seen (once, few, many), or a class if it is expanded.

v_gene: TRBV30; len: 12; d_gene: TRBD1; j_gene: TRBJ1-2; abundance: NA; CDR3aa: CAWSDRGRGYTF; CDR3nt: TGTGCCTGGAGTGACAGGGGTCGGGGCTACACCTTC
v_gene: TRBV7-2; len: 15; d_gene: TRBD1; j_gene: TRBJ2-7; abundance: NA; CDR3aa: CASSLSRQGAYEQYF; CDR3nt: TGTGCCAGCAGCTTATCCCGACAGGGAGCCTACGAGCAGTACTTC
v_gene: TRBV7-9; len: 15; d_gene: TRBD2; j_gene: TRBJ2-7; abundance: NA; CDR3aa: CASSLGAGGLYEQYF; CDR3nt: TGTGCCAGCAGCTTAGGGGCGGGAGGGCTCTACGAGCAGTACTTC
v_gene: TRBV6-5; len: 15; d_gene: TRBD2; j_gene: TRBJ2-3; abundance: NA; CDR3aa: CASSLTSGRVDTQYF; CDR3nt: TGTGCCAGCAGTTTGACTAGCGGGAGGGTAGATACGCAGTATTTT
v_gene: TRBV7-2; len: 17; d_gene: TRBD1; j_gene: TRBJ1-1; abundance: NA; CDR3aa: CASSPHPTGMRVTEAFF; CDR3nt: TGTGCCAGCAGCCCCCACCCGACAGGGATGAGGGTCACTGAAGCTTTCTTT
v_gene: TRBV7-3; len: 15; d_gene: NA; j_gene: TRBJ1-2; abundance: NA; CDR3aa: CASSPRATGNYGYTF; CDR3nt: TGTGCCAGCAGCCCGCGGGCCACAGGGAACTATGGCTACACCTTC
v_gene: TRBV5-4; len: 18; d_gene: NA; j_gene: TRBJ1-1; abundance: NA; CDR3aa: CASSLGGQGWSGNTEAFF; CDR3nt: TGTGCCAGCAGCTTGGGGGGCCAGGGATGGAGTGGGAACACTGAAGCTTTCTTT
v_gene: TRBV11-1; len: 14; d_gene: NA; j_gene: TRBJ2-7; abundance: NA; CDR3aa: CASSAGQKTHEQYF; CDR3nt: TGTGCCAGCAGCGCGGGACAGAAGACCCACGAGCAGTACTTC
v_gene: TRBV4-3; len: 16; d_gene: NA; j_gene: TRBJ1-3; abundance: NA; CDR3aa: CASSQDSQNSGNTIYF; CDR3nt: TGCGCCAGCAGCCAAGATTCCCAGAACTCTGGAAACACCATATATTTT
v_gene: TRBV28; len: 11; d_gene: TRBD2; j_gene: TRBJ2-1; abundance: NA; CDR3aa: CASSSGGSEFF; CDR3nt: TGTGCCAGCAGTTCGGGAGGGTCAGAGTTCTTC
v_gene: TRBV7-6; len: 17; d_gene: TRBD2; j_gene: TRBJ2-3; abundance: NA; CDR3aa: CASSAAGLAGSADTQYF; CDR3nt: TGTGCCAGCAGCGCAGCGGGACTAGCGGGATCGGCAGATACGCAGTATTTT
v_gene: TRBV21-1; len: 18; d_gene: NA; j_gene: TRBJ1-2; abundance: NA; CDR3aa: CASSKGAGRDIYGYGYTF; CDR3nt: TGTGCCAGCAGCAAAGGAGCGGGCAGAGATATCTACGGCTATGGCTACACCTTC
v_gene: TRBV28; len: 15; d_gene: NA; j_gene: TRBJ1-5; abundance: NA; CDR3aa: CASSFAGNSNQPQHF; CDR3nt: TGTGCCAGCAGTTTCGCCGGGAATAGCAATCAGCCCCAGCATTTT
v_gene: TRBV3-1/TRBV3-2; len: 18; d_gene: NA; j_gene: TRBJ2-2; abundance: NA; CDR3aa: CASSQGRSSRGWTGELFF; CDR3nt: TGTGCCAGCAGCCAAGGCCGGAGTAGCCGGGGTTGGACCGGGGAGCTGTTTTTT
v_gene: TRBV5-1; len: 14; d_gene: NA; j_gene: TRBJ1-1; abundance: once; CDR3aa: CASSLVPRNTEAFF; CDR3nt: TGCGCCAGCAGCTTGGTCCCCCGGAACACTGAAGCTTTCTTT
v_gene: TRBV6-5; len: 13; d_gene: TRBD1; j_gene: TRBJ1-2; abundance: NA; CDR3aa: CASRRQGNYGYTF; CDR3nt: TGTGCCAGCCGGCGACAGGGGAACTATGGCTACACCTTC
v_gene: TRBV7-8; len: 15; d_gene: NA; j_gene: TRBJ1-1; abundance: NA; CDR3aa: CASSSPRALAGEAFF; CDR3nt: TGTGCCAGCAGCTCCCCCCGAGCTCTGGCGGGTGAAGCTTTCTTT
v_gene: TRBV19; len: 14; d_gene: NA; j_gene: TRBJ1-4; abundance: NA; CDR3aa: CASKPGHQNEKLFF; CDR3nt: TGTGCCAGTAAGCCCGGACATCAAAATGAAAAACTGTTTTTT
v_gene: TRBV28; len: 15; d_gene: NA; j_gene: TRBJ1-1; abundance: NA; CDR3aa: CASGGVYGVGTEAFF; CDR3nt: TGTGCCAGCGGGGGGGTGTACGGCGTTGGCACTGAAGCTTTCTTT
v_gene: TRBV10-3; len: 11; d_gene: NA; j_gene: TRBJ2-2; abundance: NA; CDR3aa: CAISQGGELFF; CDR3nt: TGTGCCATCAGTCAGGGCGGGGAGCTGTTTTTT
v_gene: TRBV11-3; len: 18; d_gene: TRBD2; j_gene: TRBJ2-1; abundance: NA; CDR3aa: CASSLDLVAGGPINEQFF; CDR3nt: TGTGCCAGCAGCTTAGATCTGGTAGCGGGGGGGCCGATCAATGAGCAGTTCTTC
v_gene: TRBV6-2/TRBV6-3; len: 14; d_gene: TRBD2; j_gene: TRBJ2-1; abundance: NA; CDR3aa: CASSPLAGGSEQFF; CDR3nt: TGTGCCAGCAGCCCCTTAGCGGGAGGGAGTGAGCAGTTCTTC
v_gene: TRBV7-9; len: 15; d_gene: NA; j_gene: TRBJ1-1; abundance: once; CDR3aa: CASRPGGGANTEAFF; CDR3nt: TGTGCCAGCAGACCAGGCGGGGGTGCGAACACTGAAGCTTTCTTT
v_gene: TRBV5-6; len: 18; d_gene: NA; j_gene: TRBJ1-5; abundance: NA; CDR3aa: CASSLGGGGGPINQPQHF; CDR3nt: TGTGCCAGCAGCTTGGGGGGGGGCGGGGGCCCCATCAATCAGCCCCAGCATTTT
v_gene: TRBV18; len: 13; d_gene: TRBD1; j_gene: TRBJ1-2; abundance: NA; CDR3aa: CASSTDRGQGYTF; CDR3nt: TGTGCCAGCTCAACCGACAGGGGGCAAGGCTACACCTTC
v_gene: TRBV4-2; len: 16; d_gene: NA; j_gene: TRBJ2-6; abundance: NA; CDR3aa: CASSQEGSSGANVLTF; CDR3nt: TGTGCCAGCAGCCAAGAGGGCAGCTCTGGGGCCAACGTCCTGACTTTC
v_gene: TRBV7-9; len: 16; d_gene: TRBD2; j_gene: TRBJ2-1; abundance: NA; CDR3aa: CASSLASGVRINEQFF; CDR3nt: TGTGCCAGCAGCTTAGCTAGCGGGGTTAGGATCAATGAGCAGTTCTTC
v_gene: TRBV10-2; len: 13; d_gene: NA; j_gene: TRBJ1-2; abundance: once; CDR3aa: CASSENRERGYTF; CDR3nt: TGCGCCAGCAGTGAGAACAGGGAGCGTGGCTACACCTTC
v_gene: TRBV7-9; len: 17; d_gene: NA; j_gene: TRBJ2-2; abundance: NA; CDR3aa: CASSLDNLHANTGELFF; CDR3nt: TGTGCCAGCAGCTTAGACAACCTGCACGCGAACACCGGGGAGCTGTTTTTT
v_gene: TRBV7-2; len: 17; d_gene: NA; j_gene: TRBJ1-6; abundance: NA; CDR3aa: CASSLVAGQTYNSPLHF; CDR3nt: TGTGCCAGCAGCTTAGTGGCCGGACAGACATATAATTCACCCCTCCACTTT
v_gene: TRBV7-3; len: 15; d_gene: NA; j_gene: TRBJ2-2; abundance: NA; CDR3aa: CASSLVVGGTGELFF; CDR3nt: TGTGCCAGCAGCTTAGTGGTAGGGGGCACCGGGGAGCTGTTTTTT
v_gene: TRBV4-3; len: 13; d_gene: NA; j_gene: TRBJ2-7; abundance: NA; CDR3aa: CASSQNRFFEQYF; CDR3nt: TGCGCCAGCAGCCAAAACAGGTTCTTCGAGCAGTACTTC
v_gene: TRBV5-1; len: 15; d_gene: TRBD1; j_gene: TRBJ1-6; abundance: NA; CDR3aa: CASSLTGGKNSPLHF; CDR3nt: TGCGCCAGCAGCTTGACAGGGGGTAAGAATTCACCCCTCCACTTT
v_gene: TRBV6-2/TRBV6-3; len: 15; d_gene: NA; j_gene: TRBJ2-2; abundance: NA; CDR3aa: CASSYSGVVTGELFF; CDR3nt: TGTGCCAGCAGTTACTCAGGGGTGGTCACCGGGGAGCTGTTTTTT
v_gene: TRBV27; len: 15; d_gene: NA; j_gene: TRBJ2-7; abundance: NA; CDR3aa: CASSFRQPATGEQYF; CDR3nt: TGTGCCAGCAGTTTCCGGCAGCCCGCCACGGGGGAGCAGTACTTC
v_gene: TRBV6-5; len: 13; d_gene: NA; j_gene: TRBJ1-6; abundance: NA; CDR3aa: CASREGSYSPLHF; CDR3nt: TGTGCCAGCAGGGAGGGGAGCTATTCACCCCTCCACTTT
v_gene: TRBV27; len: 14; d_gene: NA; j_gene: TRBJ1-4; abundance: NA; CDR3aa: CASSRTRADEKLFF; CDR3nt: TGTGCCAGCTCTCGGACCAGGGCGGATGAAAAACTGTTTTTT
v_gene: TRBV28; len: 15; d_gene: NA; j_gene: TRBJ2-6; abundance: NA; CDR3aa: CASSLSRAGANVLTF; CDR3nt: TGTGCCAGCAGTTTAAGCCGGGCTGGGGCCAACGTCCTGACTTTC
v_gene: TRBV7-8; len: 17; d_gene: NA; j_gene: TRBJ2-7; abundance: NA; CDR3aa: CASSLGGRTSFGNEQYF; CDR3nt: TGTGCCAGCAGCTTAGGAGGCCGCACTTCTTTCGGAAACGAGCAGTACTTC
v_gene: TRBV6-5; len: 14; d_gene: TRBD1; j_gene: TRBJ1-6; abundance: NA; CDR3aa: CASGTGERVSPLHF; CDR3nt: TGTGCCAGCGGGACAGGGGAAAGGGTTTCACCCCTCCACTTT
v_gene: TRBV30; len: 17; d_gene: TRBD2; j_gene: TRBJ2-7; abundance: many; CDR3aa: CAWSHPPRLARTYEQYF; CDR3nt: TGTGCCTGGAGTCATCCGCCACGACTAGCGCGCACCTACGAGCAGTACTTC
v_gene: TRBV29-1; len: 13; d_gene: NA; j_gene: TRBJ1-2; abundance: once; CDR3aa: CSVVLGGDYGYTF; CDR3nt: TGCAGCGTTGTTTTGGGGGGAGACTATGGCTACACCTTC
v_gene: TRBV5-4; len: 13; d_gene: TRBD1; j_gene: TRBJ2-7; abundance: NA; CDR3aa: CASSTTGGNEQYF; CDR3nt: TGTGCCAGCAGTACGACAGGGGGGAACGAGCAGTACTTC
v_gene: TRBV28; len: 16; d_gene: TRBD1; j_gene: TRBJ2-7; abundance: NA; CDR3aa: CASSLAPGTGSNEQYF; CDR3nt: TGTGCCAGCAGTTTAGCCCCCGGGACAGGGAGTAACGAGCAGTACTTC
v_gene: TRBV4-1; len: 18; d_gene: TRBD1; j_gene: TRBJ1-5; abundance: NA; CDR3aa: CASSQAGRQGALGQPQHF; CDR3nt: TGCGCCAGCAGCCAAGCCGGACGGCAGGGGGCCTTGGGTCAGCCCCAGCATTTT
v_gene: TRBV9; len: 15; d_gene: NA; j_gene: TRBJ2-6; abundance: once; CDR3aa: CASSVVAAGANVLTF; CDR3nt: TGTGCCAGCAGCGTAGTGGCAGCTGGGGCCAACGTCCTGACTTTC
v_gene: TRBV4-3; len: 13; d_gene: NA; j_gene: TRBJ1-1; abundance: NA; CDR3aa: CASSATGAREAFF; CDR3nt: TGCGCCAGCAGCGCAACCGGGGCTCGGGAGGCTTTCTTT
v_gene: TRBV6-2/TRBV6-3; len: 15; d_gene: TRBD1; j_gene: TRBJ2-7; abundance: NA; CDR3aa: CASSLEQGASYEQYF; CDR3nt: TGTGCCAGCAGCCTTGAACAGGGGGCCTCCTACGAGCAGTACTTC
v_gene: TRBV15; len: 13; d_gene: NA; j_gene: TRBJ1-1; abundance: NA; CDR3aa: CATSRGRSTEAFF; CDR3nt: TGTGCCACCAGCAGAGGGAGGTCCACTGAAGCTTTCTTT
v_gene: TRBV11-2; len: 14; d_gene: NA; j_gene: TRBJ2-7; abundance: NA; CDR3aa: CASSFDSSSYEQYF; CDR3nt: TGTGCCAGCAGCTTTGACAGTAGCTCCTACGAGCAGTACTTC
v_gene: TRBV25-1; len: 16; d_gene: NA; j_gene: TRBJ2-1; abundance: NA; CDR3aa: CASSAPPISSYNEQFF; CDR3nt: TGTGCCAGCAGTGCCCCCCCTATAAGCTCCTACAATGAGCAGTTCTTC
v_gene: TRBV5-6; len: 16; d_gene: NA; j_gene: TRBJ1-2; abundance: NA; CDR3aa: CASSRRDNFPIYGYTF; CDR3nt: TGTGCCAGCAGCCGCCGGGACAATTTCCCCATATATGGCTACACCTTC
v_gene: TRBV11-2; len: 12; d_gene: NA; j_gene: TRBJ1-1; abundance: few; CDR3aa: CASSLRAGGAFF; CDR3nt: TGTGCCAGCAGCCTAAGGGCCGGAGGGGCTTTCTTT
v_gene: TRBV2; len: 15; d_gene: NA; j_gene: TRBJ2-1; abundance: once; CDR3aa: CASTPRQKSYNEQFF; CDR3nt: TGTGCCAGCACGCCGAGACAGAAATCCTACAATGAGCAGTTCTTC
v_gene: TRBV9; len: 14; d_gene: TRBD1; j_gene: TRBJ2-7; abundance: NA; CDR3aa: CASSPGTGSGEQYF; CDR3nt: TGTGCCAGCAGCCCCGGGACAGGGTCAGGCGAGCAGTACTTC
v_gene: TRBV4-3; len: 15; d_gene: NA; j_gene: TRBJ2-5; abundance: NA; CDR3aa: CASSQDLGRQETQYF; CDR3nt: TGCGCCAGCAGCCAAGATCTGGGGCGCCAGGAGACCCAGTACTTC
v_gene: TRBV4-1; len: 16; d_gene: NA; j_gene: TRBJ1-3; abundance: once; CDR3aa: CASSQVDRPSGNTIYF; CDR3nt: TGCGCCAGCAGCCAAGTGGACAGACCCTCTGGAAACACCATATATTTT
v_gene: TRBV11-2; len: 15; d_gene: TRBD2; j_gene: TRBJ2-7; abundance: few; CDR3aa: CASSSISGRVYEQYF; CDR3nt: TGTGCCAGCAGCTCGATAAGCGGGAGGGTCTACGAGCAGTACTTC
v_gene: TRBV15; len: 19; d_gene: TRBD2; j_gene: TRBJ2-6; abundance: NA; CDR3aa: CATSGGALSGVPGANVLTF; CDR3nt: TGTGCCACCAGCGGTGGGGCGCTAAGCGGGGTTCCCGGGGCCAACGTCCTGACTTTC